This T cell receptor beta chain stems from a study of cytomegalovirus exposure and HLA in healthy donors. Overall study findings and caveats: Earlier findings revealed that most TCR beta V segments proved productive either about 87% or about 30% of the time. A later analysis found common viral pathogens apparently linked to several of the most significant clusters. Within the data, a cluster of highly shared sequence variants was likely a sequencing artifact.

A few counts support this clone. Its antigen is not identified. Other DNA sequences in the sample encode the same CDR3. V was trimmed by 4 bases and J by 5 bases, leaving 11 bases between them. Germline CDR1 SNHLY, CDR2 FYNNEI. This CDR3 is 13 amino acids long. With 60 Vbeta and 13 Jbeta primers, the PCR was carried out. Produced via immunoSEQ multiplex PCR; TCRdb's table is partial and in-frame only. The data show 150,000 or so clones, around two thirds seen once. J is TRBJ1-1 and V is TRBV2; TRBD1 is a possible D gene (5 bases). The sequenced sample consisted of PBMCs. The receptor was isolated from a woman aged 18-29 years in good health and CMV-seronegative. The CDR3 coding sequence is TGTGCCAGCAGTGTGGCGGGGGGGACTGAAGCTTTCTTT. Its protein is CASSVAGGTEAFF.